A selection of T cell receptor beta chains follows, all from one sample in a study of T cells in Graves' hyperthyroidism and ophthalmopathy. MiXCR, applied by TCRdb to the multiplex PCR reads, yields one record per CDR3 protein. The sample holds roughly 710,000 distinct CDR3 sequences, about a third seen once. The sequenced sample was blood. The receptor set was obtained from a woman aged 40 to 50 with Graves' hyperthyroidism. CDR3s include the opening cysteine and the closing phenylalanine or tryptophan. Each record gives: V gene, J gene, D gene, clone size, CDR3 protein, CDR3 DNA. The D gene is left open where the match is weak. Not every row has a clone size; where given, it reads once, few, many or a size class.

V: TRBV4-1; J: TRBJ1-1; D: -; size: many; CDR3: CASSAILNTEAFF; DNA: TGCGCCAGCAGCGCAATCTTGAACACTGAAGCTTTCTTT
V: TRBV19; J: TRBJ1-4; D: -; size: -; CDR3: CASGIGEKLFF; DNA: TGTGCCAGTGGTATCGGTGAAAAACTGTTTTTT
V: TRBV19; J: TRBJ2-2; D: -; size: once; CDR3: CRIAEGSNTGELFF; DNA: TGTCGTATAGCGGAGGGCTCGAACACCGGGGAGCTGTTTTTT
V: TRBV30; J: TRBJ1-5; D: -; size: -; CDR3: CAWSEGSYQPQHF; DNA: TGTGCCTGGAGTGAGGGCAGCTATCAGCCCCAGCATTTT
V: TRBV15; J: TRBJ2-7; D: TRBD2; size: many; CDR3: CATSRGLAGSYEQYF; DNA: TGTGCCACCAGCAGAGGACTAGCGGGGTCCTACGAGCAGTACTTC
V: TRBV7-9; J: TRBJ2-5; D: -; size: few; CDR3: CASSRHSTETQYF; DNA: TGTGCCAGCAGCCGCCACTCTACGGAGACCCAGTACTTC
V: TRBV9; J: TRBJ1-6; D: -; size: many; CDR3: CASGRGRAMTPLHF; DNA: TGTGCCAGCGGTAGAGGGCGGGCAATGACACCCCTCCACTTT
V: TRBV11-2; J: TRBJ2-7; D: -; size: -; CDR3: CASSSTRGGVFGSYEQYF; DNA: TGTGCCAGCAGTTCTACAAGGGGGGGGGTTTTCGGGTCCTACGAGCAGTACTTC
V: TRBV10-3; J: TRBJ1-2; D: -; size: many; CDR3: CAIRTTAANYGYTF; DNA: TGTGCCATCAGAACGACAGCAGCTAACTATGGCTACACCTTC
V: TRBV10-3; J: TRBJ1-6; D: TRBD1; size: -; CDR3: CAISLRGTGGASSYNSPLHF; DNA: TGTGCCATCAGTCTTAGAGGGACAGGGGGCGCGAGCTCCTATAATTCACCCCTCCACTTT
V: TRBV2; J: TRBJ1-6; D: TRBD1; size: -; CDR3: CASSRAPQGAGSPLHF; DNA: TGTGCCAGCAGCCGAGCTCCTCAGGGGGCAGGGTCACCCCTCCACTTT
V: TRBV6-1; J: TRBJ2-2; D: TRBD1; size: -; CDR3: CASTGQGHTGELLF; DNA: TGTGCCAGCACGGGACAGGGGCACACCGGGGAGCTGCTTTTT
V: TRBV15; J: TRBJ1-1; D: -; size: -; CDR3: CATLNTEAFF; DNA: TGTGCCACCTTGAACACTGAAGCTTTCTTT
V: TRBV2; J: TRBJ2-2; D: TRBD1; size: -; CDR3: CASTGQGANTGELFF; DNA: TGTGCCAGCACCGGACAGGGAGCGAACACCGGGGAGCTGTTTTTT
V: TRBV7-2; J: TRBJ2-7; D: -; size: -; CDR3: CASSQEVVEGPYEQYF; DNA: TGCGCCAGCAGCCAAGAGGTGGTGGAGGGACCCTACGAGCAGTACTTC
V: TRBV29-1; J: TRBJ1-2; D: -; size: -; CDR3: CSVVPRSNYGHAF; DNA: TGCAGCGTTGTACCCCGATCCAACTATGGCCACGCCTTC
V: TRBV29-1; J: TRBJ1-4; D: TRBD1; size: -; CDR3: CNVRDRANEKLFF; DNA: TGCAACGTACGGGACAGGGCGAATGAAAAACTGTTTTTT
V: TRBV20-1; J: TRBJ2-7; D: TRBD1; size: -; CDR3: CSASRTGGYEQYF; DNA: TGCAGTGCTAGCCGCACAGGGGGCTACGAGCAGTACTTC
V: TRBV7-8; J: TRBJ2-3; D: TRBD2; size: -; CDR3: CASSISGRGGTDTQYF; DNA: TGTGCCAGCAGCATTAGCGGGAGAGGCGGCACAGATACGCAGTATTTT
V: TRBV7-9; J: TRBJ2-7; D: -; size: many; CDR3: CASSLRRKHDSYEQYF; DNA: TGTGCCAGCAGCTTAAGACGGAAACACGACTCCTACGAGCAGTACTTC